This T cell receptor (beta chain) was retrieved from a study of cytomegalovirus exposure and HLA in healthy donors (dated by TCRdb to about 2017). Regarding the complete study: The roughly 670 repertoires of the first cohort and the 110 or so validation repertoires were produced on the same platform, according to a later analysis. The study aimed to test whether signatures of past pathogen exposure could be identified by cataloging public T cell receptors. A separate validation cohort of roughly 110 different subjects was used in addition to the roughly 670-subject first cohort. To predict cytomegalovirus infection status, the study combined high-throughput TCR immunosequencing, statistical association of individual TCRs with disease status, and machine learning.

CDR3 length: 16 amino acids, cysteine to phenylalanine. The DNA shown is the 48-base CDR3, in frame from base 1. The germline V end is reduced by 2 bases and the J end by 4 bases; junction bases left unmatched: 8. CDR1 and CDR2 are read off the germline V gene (reference sequence) as SGHNT and YYREEE. The donors were included in the validation cohort of 130 or so subjects, a group kept apart from the approximately 700-subject first cohort. What the research found in general, with its limitations: The study gave a list of 150 to 200 TCR beta chains associated with cytomegalovirus. It was suggested by the authors that the approach could potentially be generalized to other disease states and immunological phenotypes. All 120 or so repertoires were used to score co-occurrence in the validation cohort in a later analysis, because that analysis had no HLA typing for the cohort. Most TCR sequences were seen in very few donors, while some public TCRs were found in many individuals. In vitro tests confirmed that a few of the cytomegalovirus-associated TCR beta chains recognize cytomegalovirus antigens. The classifier was reported to diagnose cytomegalovirus status with high specificity and sensitivity in both the original and validation cohorts. Of the cluster scores, 94% were above 0 in a later analysis, which found that TCRs clustered in the first cohort also tended to co-occur in the 95 to 150 validation repertoires.

A remark on this clone: No antigen is known for it. No base qualities exist here, and no much larger clone lies one base off it.

The protocol used for the library was the immunoSEQ multiplex PCR assay. Per the original workflow: A statistical classification framework was built to diagnose cytomegalovirus status from the catalog of TCR beta chain sequences. TCRdb obtained this table from immuneACCESS and retained in-frame rearrangements with V and J assigned. These tables miss some clones; where compared with another copy, unresolved V genes account for less than half of the shortfall, and the remainder is unexplained. The V and J calls and clone size come from that table; D and trimming were worked out from the DNA. For this sample the table gives 100,000 to 150,000 clones, of which 89% were detected only once. The ten largest account for approximately 1% of the sample.

The chain employs TRBV5-4 and TRBJ2-3; 9 bases in between match TRBD2. The receptor was derived from a woman aged 18-29 years in good health and CMV-seronegative. Input material: PBMCs. The CDR3 in this case is CASSFVAGVRSDTQYF. The sequenced DNA is TGTGCCAGCAGCTTCGTAGCGGGAGTACGGTCAGATACGCAGTATTTT.